A single T cell receptor (beta chain) is shown here with its context. What this receptor recognizes is not known. Mouse gene names and germline sequences are the ones reported for this receptor. The observed sequence ends 1 residue before the CDR3 terminus, with the missing tail filled in from the germline J gene. The library was obtained by the immunoSEQ multiplex PCR assay. TCRbeta CDR3 sequencing was performed at survey depth by Adaptive Biotechnologies, and CDR3 sequences, V/J genes, productive frequency and template counts were reported. TCR beta CDR3 regions were amplified from genomic DNA rather than RNA. The authors' analysis ran thus. Jensen-Shannon divergence served to quantify pairwise repertoire overlap between tissues, with 0 meaning identical and 1 meaning complete divergence. Based on pairwise JSD values, tissues were grouped by single-linkage agglomerative hierarchical clustering, and the results were shown as dendrograms. GLIPH2 was run on all patient samples with simulation_depth 1000, kmer_min_depth 3, cdr3_length_cutoff 8, keeping groups with more than two unique CDR3s. A standardized tissue-overlap score extrapolated Jaccard GLIPH-group overlap across patients to a standard repertoire size of 1000 clones. To look at how diversity was associated with clinical or experimental variables, linear mixed-effect models were used, with tissue treated as a fixed effect and individual treated as a random effect. Here the immuneACCESS table is served through TCRdb, limited to in-frame sequences with V and J called. Missing clones are a known gap in these copies; in checked studies unresolved V genes cover under half, and the rest lacks a known reason. V and J calls and clone size follow that table, whereas D and trimming were derived from the DNA. For this sample there are over 40,000 clones; around 70% appear just once. Approximately 0.5% of the sample goes to the ten largest clones.

The CDR3 covers 14 residues, taking in both the cysteine and the phenylalanine. Shown are 39 bases from within the CDR3, in frame from base 1. The junction shows trimming of 5 bases on V and 7 bases on J, and the gene matches do not reach 8 bases of it. CDR1 SNHLY and CDR2 FYNGKV were looked up in the germline V gene (reference sequence). These data come from a study of tissue T cells after allogeneic stem cell transplantation (dated by TCRdb to the early 2020s). Describing the broader study: The study profiled TCR beta repertoires in many tissues obtained from research autopsies of patients with and without GVHD, and also in mouse models of GVHD. The human part of the study was a prospective observational study with no blinding and no randomization.

Results and caveats for the whole study, not just this receptor: Few T cell clones were found to be shared across patients, but shared repertoire signatures across patients were revealed in a tissue-specific fashion by motif-based clustering. Within patients, how anatomically similar tissues were was a major factor shaping TCR repertoire composition, regardless of disease or transplant status. Blood and spleen T cells captured only a limited portion of the TCR repertoire detected in tissues, in both patients and mice. The patient cohort was small and varied clinically, and sampling depth was recognized as a limitation. The study did not determine which tissue TCRs were alloreactive or antigen-specific, and some clones might have been persisting host cells.

Input material: sorted cells pooled from one or two spleens. The rearranged segments are TRBV3 and TRBJ2-3, with 8 bases matching TRBD2. This TCR was sampled from a pool of C57BL/6 mice in good health. The DNA read from the CDR3 is TGTGCCAGCAGCCCCCGACTGGGGTTGCAAACGCTGTAT. This codes for CASSPRLGLQTLY. The CDR3 as a whole reads CASSPRLGLQTLYF.